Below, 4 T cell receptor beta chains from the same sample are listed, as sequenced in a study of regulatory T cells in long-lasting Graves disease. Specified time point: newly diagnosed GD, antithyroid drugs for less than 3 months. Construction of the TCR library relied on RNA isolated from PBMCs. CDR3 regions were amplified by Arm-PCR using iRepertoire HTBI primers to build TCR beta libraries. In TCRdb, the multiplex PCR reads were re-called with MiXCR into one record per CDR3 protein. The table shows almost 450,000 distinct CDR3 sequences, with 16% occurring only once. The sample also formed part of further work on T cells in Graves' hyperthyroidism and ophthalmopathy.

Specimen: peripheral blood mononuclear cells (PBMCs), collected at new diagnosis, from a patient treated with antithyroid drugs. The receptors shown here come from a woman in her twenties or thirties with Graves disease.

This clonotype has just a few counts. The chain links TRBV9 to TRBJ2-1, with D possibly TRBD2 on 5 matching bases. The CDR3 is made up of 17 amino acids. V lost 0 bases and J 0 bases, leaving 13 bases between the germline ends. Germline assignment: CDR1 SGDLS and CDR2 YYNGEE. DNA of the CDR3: TGTGCCAGCAGCGTAGGGGGAGCGGAGAGCTCCTACAATGAGCAGTTCTTC. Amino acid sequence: CASSVGGAESSYNEQFF.

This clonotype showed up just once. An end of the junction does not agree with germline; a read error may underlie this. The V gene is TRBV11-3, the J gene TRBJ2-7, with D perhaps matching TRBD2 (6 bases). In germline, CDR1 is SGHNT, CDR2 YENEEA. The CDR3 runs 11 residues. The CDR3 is CASSLGGERFF. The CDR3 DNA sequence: TGTGCCAGCAGCTTGGGGGGAGAGCGGTTCTTC.

This chain's CDR3 is CSVGSGLGGTNTQYF. The CDR3 nucleotides read TGCAGCGTTGGGAGTGGTCTAGGGGGTACTAATACGCAGTATTTT. V is TRBV29-1 and J is TRBJ2-3; tentatively, D is TRBD1 (6 bases). The V end lost 4 bases, the J end lost 7 bases, and 21 bases lay between the germline ends. The CDR3 has 15 amino acids. The germline V gene encodes CDR1 SQVTM and CDR2 ANQGSEA.

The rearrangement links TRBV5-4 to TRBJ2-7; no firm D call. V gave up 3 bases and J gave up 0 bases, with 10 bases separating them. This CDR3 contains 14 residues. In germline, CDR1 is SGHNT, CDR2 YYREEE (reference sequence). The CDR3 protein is CASSSNLLSYEQYF. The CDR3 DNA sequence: TGTGCCAGCAGCTCAAACCTCCTCTCCTACGAGCAGTACTTC.